Listed below are T cell receptor beta chains from one sample, sequenced in a study of metastatic and nonmetastatic thyroid tumors. TCRdb re-called the PCR reads with MiXCR. In the table there are about 69,000 clones, approximately 15% of which are singletons. Sequenced sample: blood. These receptors all come from a male donor with papillary thyroid cancer or a benign thyroid nodule (not recorded which). Some clones in this sample may be carry-over from other donors' samples. Each CDR3 is given with its conserved first and last residue. The D gene is left open where the match is weak. Only part of the rows carry a size: once, few, many, or a class if the clone is expanded.

abundance | j_gene | d_gene | len | v_gene | CDR3nt | CDR3aa
many | TRBJ2-7 | . | 13 | TRBV29-1 | TGCAGCGTTGAAGATCAGCGCGGCTACGAGCAGTACTTC | CSVEDQRGYEQYF
many | TRBJ2-7 | . | 13 | TRBV18 | TGTGCCAGCTCACTAGGACAGACCTACGAGCAGTACTTC | CASSLGQTYEQYF
many | TRBJ1-5 | . | 14 | TRBV12-3/TRBV12-4 | TGTGCCAGCAGTCCCCGGGACGGGGACCAGCCCCAGCATTTT | CASSPRDGDQPQHF
many | TRBJ2-4 | TRBD2 | 14 | TRBV6-1 | TGTGCCAGCATGGGTAGCGGGAGCCGGAACATTCAGTACTTC | CASMGSGSRNIQYF
few | TRBJ2-3 | . | 13 | TRBV18 | TGTGCCAGCTCGGCCAGCGGAACAGATACGCAGTATTTT | CASSASGTDTQYF
many | TRBJ1-2 | . | 15 | TRBV24-1 | TGTGCCACCAGTGACCGACAGACTTCTCTCTATGGCTACACCTTC | CATSDRQTSLYGYTF
many | TRBJ1-2 | . | 12 | TRBV29-1 | TGCAGCGTTCTAGGACGAGATTATGGCTACACCTTC | CSVLGRDYGYTF
many | TRBJ2-3 | TRBD2 | 14 | TRBV20-1 | TGCCTTGCTACTGCGGGAGGCCGGGTAGATACGCAGTATTTT | CLATAGGRVDTQYF
many | TRBJ2-1 | . | 12 | TRBV19 | TGTGCCAGTAGACTGGGGGACAATGAGCAGTTCTTC | CASRLGDNEQFF
. | TRBJ1-2 | . | 13 | TRBV27 | TGTGCCAGCAGTTACGACAGATACTATTGTTACACCTTC | CASSYDRYYCYTF
many | TRBJ2-1 | . | 14 | TRBV20-1 | TGCAGTGCTAGACCTATCCCAGGGAACAATGAGCAGTTCTTC | CSARPIPGNNEQFF
. | TRBJ2-1 | . | 13 | TRBV6-2/TRBV6-3 | TGTGCCAGCAGCGATCTCCCCTACAATGAGCAGTTCTTC | CASSDLPYNEQFF
many | TRBJ2-2 | TRBD1 | 15 | TRBV12-5 | TGTGCTAGTGGTACCGGGACAGGGGGCTCCGGGGAGCTGTTTTTT | CASGTGTGGSGELFF
many | TRBJ1-5 | . | 13 | TRBV2 | TGTGCCAGCAGTAAGGGCAGGGATCAGCCCCAGCATTTT | CASSKGRDQPQHF